Here is one T cell receptor beta chain with its context. Profiled with immunoSEQ multiplex PCR; TCRdb holds only in-frame clones, not every one. The sample holds about 130,000 clones; approximately 90% are singletons and the top ten take around 2.1%. This sample is part of a study of blood T cell repertoires in COVID-19. Study-level background: Specimens from acute and convalescent COVID-19 originated in the United States, Italy and Spain.

The clonotype comes from a man between 50 and 59 years old with COVID-19, enrolled during active disease. What was sequenced was peripheral blood.

The CDR3 sequence: CASSRGEWNTGELFF. Written as DNA, the CDR3 is TGTGCCAGCTCACGGGGGGAGTGGAACACCGGGGAGCTGTTTTTT. V and J are TRBV18 and TRBJ2-2; tentatively, D is TRBD2 (6 bases). The germline V gene has CDR1 KGHSH and CDR2 LQKENI. CDR3 length equals 15 residues. The ends were cut back, 4 bases at V and 1 base at J, with 10 bases in the middle.